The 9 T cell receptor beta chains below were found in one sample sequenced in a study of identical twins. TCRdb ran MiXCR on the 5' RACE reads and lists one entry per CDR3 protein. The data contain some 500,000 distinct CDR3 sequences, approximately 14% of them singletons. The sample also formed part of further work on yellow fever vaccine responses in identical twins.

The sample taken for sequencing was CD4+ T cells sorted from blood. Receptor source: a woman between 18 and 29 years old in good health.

CDR3 sequence (DNA): TGTGCCAGCAGTCAGCAGGGGCCCCCCTACGAGCAGTACTTC. Its translation: CASSQQGPPYEQYF. The chain carries TRBV28 and TRBJ2-7; tentatively, D is TRBD1 (6 bases). CDR3 length equals 14 residues. Looked up from germline, CDR1 is MDHEN and CDR2 is SYDVKM. Trimming cost V 5 bases and J 2 bases, with 13 bases left between them.

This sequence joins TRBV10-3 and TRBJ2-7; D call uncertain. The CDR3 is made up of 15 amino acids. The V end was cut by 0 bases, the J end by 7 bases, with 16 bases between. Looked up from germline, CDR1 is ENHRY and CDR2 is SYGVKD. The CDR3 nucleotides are TGTGCCATCAGTGAGTCGGGCCAGCCCTCGGGTGAGCAGTACTTC. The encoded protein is CAISESGQPSGEQYF.

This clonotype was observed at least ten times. Here the CDR3 DNA reads TGTGCCAGCAGCAAGAGCCCTTACGAGCAGTACTTC. Translation gives CASSKSPYEQYF. The chain uses TRBV12-3 or TRBV12-4 and TRBJ2-7; D is unclear. The CDR3 length is 12 residues. Trimming took 6 bases from V and 4 from J, leaving 10 bases between them.

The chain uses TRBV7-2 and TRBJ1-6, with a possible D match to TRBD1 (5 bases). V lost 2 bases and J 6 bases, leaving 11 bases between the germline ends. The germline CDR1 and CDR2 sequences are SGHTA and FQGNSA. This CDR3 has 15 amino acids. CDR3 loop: CASSLTRDGNSPLHF. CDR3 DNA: TGTGCCAGCAGCTTAACCAGGGATGGTAATTCACCCCTCCACTTT.

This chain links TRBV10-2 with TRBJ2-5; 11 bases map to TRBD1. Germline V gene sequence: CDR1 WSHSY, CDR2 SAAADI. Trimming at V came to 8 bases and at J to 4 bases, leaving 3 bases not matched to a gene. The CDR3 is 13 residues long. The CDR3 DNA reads TGCGCCAGCGGCGGGACAGGGGGAGAGACCCAGTACTTC. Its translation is CASGGTGGETQYF.

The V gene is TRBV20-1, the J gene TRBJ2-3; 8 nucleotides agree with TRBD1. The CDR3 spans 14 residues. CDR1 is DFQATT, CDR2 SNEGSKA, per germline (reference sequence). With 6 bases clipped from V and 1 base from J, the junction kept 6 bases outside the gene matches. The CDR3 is CSATRGQGTDTQYF. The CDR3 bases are TGCAGTGCCACCCGGGGACAGGGCACAGATACGCAGTATTTT.

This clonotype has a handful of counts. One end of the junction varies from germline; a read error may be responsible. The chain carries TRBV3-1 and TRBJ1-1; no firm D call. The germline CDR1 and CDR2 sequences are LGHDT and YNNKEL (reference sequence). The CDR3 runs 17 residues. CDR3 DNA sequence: TGTGCCAGCAGCGAAGACTCTTTGACTTTGTTTGGCGCTGAAGCTTTCTTT. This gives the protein CASSEDSLTLFGAEAFF.

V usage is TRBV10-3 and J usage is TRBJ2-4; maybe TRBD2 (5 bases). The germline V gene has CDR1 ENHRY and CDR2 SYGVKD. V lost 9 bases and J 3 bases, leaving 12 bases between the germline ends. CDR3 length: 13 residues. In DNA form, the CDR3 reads TGTGCCATGCGGACGGAGGACAAAAACATTCAGTACTTC. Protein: CAMRTEDKNIQYF.

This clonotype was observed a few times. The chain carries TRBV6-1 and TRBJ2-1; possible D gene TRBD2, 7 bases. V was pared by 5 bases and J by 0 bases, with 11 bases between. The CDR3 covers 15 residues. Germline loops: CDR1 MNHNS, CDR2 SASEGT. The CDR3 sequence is CASSPRGASYNEQFF. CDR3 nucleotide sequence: TGTGCCAGCAGTCCACGGGGGGCCTCCTACAATGAGCAGTTCTTC.